This T cell receptor (beta chain) originates from a study of Ad26.COV2.S vaccination and SARS-CoV-2 variants. Findings of the study overall: Considerable breadth of spike-specific CD8+ and CD4+ T cell responses has reportedly been documented following vaccination.

This clone showed up just a few times. Antigen unknown. Sequencing was performed with immunoSEQ multiplex PCR; in TCRdb, only in-frame clones are kept and a portion is missing. The profile covers roughly 380,000 clones, with around 83% appearing a single time and 3.3% taken by the ten largest. Treatment defined: roughly 19 received Ad26.COV2.S at low or high dose, single or two shots; roughly 5 received placebo; per-sample allocation not given. Day 63 after the first vaccine or placebo injection was the time point for sampling. The vaccine delivered Wuhan-strain SARS-CoV-2 spike through an Ad26 vector. Trimming removed 7 bases from V and 3 bases from J, with 12 bases in between. The CDR3 is made up of 13 amino acids. CDR1 and CDR2 (germline): MNHNY, SVGAGI (reference sequence).

This TCR was recovered from a person between 18 and 59 years old who received the Ad26.COV2.S COVID-19 vaccine or a placebo. The material was peripheral blood, obtained in a trial of Ad26.COV2.S vaccine versus placebo. The V and J genes are TRBV6-6 and TRBJ1-2, with D possibly matching TRBD1 (6 bases). As DNA, the CDR3 is TGTGCCAGCAAAACAGGGATGGACTATGGCTACACCTTC. Protein: CASKTGMDYGYTF.